The 21 T cell receptor beta chains below come from one sample, sequenced in a study of T cells in localized non-small cell lung cancer. Sequenced by immunoSEQ multiplex PCR; TCRdb stores in-frame clones only, minus some. Of approximately 23,000 clones in the sample, around nine tenths were seen once. Sequenced here: PBMCs, sampled before any cancer treatment. The receptors shown here come from a man aged 35 to 70 with stage II lung adenocarcinoma.

The J gene is TRBJ2-7, the V gene TRBV14; D call uncertain. Germline CDR1 SGHDN, CDR2 FVKESK. The V and J ends lost 0 bases and 6 bases respectively, with 6 bases between them. The CDR3 spans 12 residues. CDR3 sequence (DNA): TGTGCCAGCAGCCAAGAAAAACGCGAGCAGTACTTC. It specifies CASSQEKREQYF.

The chain is built from TRBV5-4 and TRBJ2-1; D is ambiguous. V was shortened by 0 bases and J by 4 bases, with 11 bases between the two germline ends. Germline assignment: CDR1 SGHNT and CDR2 YYREEE (reference sequence). The CDR3 extends over 15 amino acids. CDR3 sequence: CASSLESQPYNEQFF. Written as DNA, the CDR3 is TGTGCCAGCAGCTTGGAATCCCAACCGTACAATGAGCAGTTCTTC. Full variable domain (rest looked up from reference TRBV5-4 and TRBJ2-1): ETGVTQSPTHLIKTRGQQVTLRCSSQSGHNTVSWYQQALGQGPQFIFQYYREEENGRGNFPPRFSGLQFPNYSSELNVNALELDDSALYLCASSLESQPYNEQFFGPGTRLTVL.

The chain carries TRBV30 and TRBJ1-4; D may be TRBD1 (5 bases). V lost 1 base to trimming and J lost 8 bases, with 14 bases between them. The CDR3 is 14 residues long. The germline CDR1 and CDR2 sequences are GTSNPN and SVGIG (reference sequence). CDR3: CAWSGGQGEEKLFF. The CDR3 coding sequence is TGTGCCTGGAGTGGGGGCCAGGGTGAAGAAAAACTGTTTTTT. Based on the CDR3 plus reference TRBV30 and TRBJ1-4, the full variable domain is SQTIHQWPATLVQPVGSPLSLECTVEGTSNPNLYWYRQAAGRGLQLLFYSVGIGQISSEVPQNLSASRPQDRQFILSSKKLLLSDSGFYLCAWSGGQGEEKLFFGSGTQLSVL.

This chain uses TRBV6-6 with TRBJ2-7; maybe TRBD1 (6 bases). V was shortened by 4 bases and J by 4 bases, with 17 bases between the two germline ends. Germline CDR1 and CDR2: MNHNY and SVGAGI (reference sequence). The CDR3 has 15 amino acids. The DNA of the CDR3 is TGTGCCAGCAGTTCCCCGCAGGGGACATCGTACGAGCAGTACTTC. Translation gives CASSSPQGTSYEQYF.

The CDR3 nucleotides read TGTGCCATCAGTGAACCCGGAAACACCATATATTTT. As protein: CAISEPGNTIYF. The chain recombines TRBV10-3 with TRBJ1-3; the D is unclear. The CDR3 is 12 amino acids. The V gene's germline CDR1 is ENHRY and CDR2 SYGVKD. V was shortened by 3 bases and J by 4 bases, with 4 bases between the two germline ends.

This chain links TRBV28 with TRBJ2-7; the D is unclear. V lost 6 bases, J lost 2 bases, and 14 bases lay in between. CDR3 length: 14 residues. CDR1 MDHEN and CDR2 SYDVKM come from the germline V gene. CDR3 sequence reads: CASSRRGPPYEQYF. CDR3 DNA sequence: TGTGCCAGCAGCCGGCGCGGACCCCCCTACGAGCAGTACTTC.

DNA for the CDR3: TGTGCCAGCAGCTTTTGGCAGAGCACAGATACGCAGTATTTT. It translates to CASSFWQSTDTQYF. The gene calls are TRBV5-4 and TRBJ2-3; no reliable D call. CDR1 SGHNT and CDR2 YYREEE come from the germline V gene (reference sequence). The ends were cut back, 2 bases at V and 0 bases at J, with 7 bases in the middle. There are 14 residues in the CDR3.

V and J are TRBV30 and TRBJ1-2; D not certain. V dropped 4 bases and J dropped 4 bases, with 16 bases sitting between them. Germline V gene lookup returns CDR1 GTSNPN and CDR2 SVGIG (reference sequence). The CDR3 runs 14 residues. The DNA for the CDR3 is TGTGCCTGGACCCAGGTGGCGCCGGGCTATGGCTACACCTTC. This encodes CAWTQVAPGYGYTF.

This clone was seen a few times. The chain recombines TRBV5-1 with TRBJ1-3; tentatively, D is TRBD1 (6 bases). The CDR3 totals 17 residues. Germline CDR1 SGHRS, CDR2 YFSETQ. The ends were cut back, 1 base at V and 8 bases at J, with 22 bases in the middle. DNA of the CDR3: TGCGCCAGCAGCTTGAGGACAGCGGCGGGTGGTGGGGACACCATATATTTT. Its protein product is CASSLRTAAGGGDTIYF.

This clone was detected only once. This chain uses TRBV7-9 with TRBJ2-7; D remains unclear. Germline V gene sequence: CDR1 SEHNR, CDR2 FQNEAQ (reference sequence). Trimming shortened V by 6 bases and J by 2 bases, and 17 bases separated the two germline ends. This CDR3 has 15 amino acids. The DNA of the CDR3 is TGTGCCAGCAGAGCCTTTGAGACAAGAGCCTACGAGCAGTACTTC. Its translation: CASRAFETRAYEQYF. The full variable domain, in which reference TRBV7-9 and TRBJ2-7 provide the parts outside the CDR3, is DTGVSQNPRHKITKRGQNVTFRCDPISEHNRLYWYRQTLGQGPEFLTYFQNEAQLEKSRLLSDRFSAERPKGSFSTLEIQRTEQGDSAMYLCASRAFETRAYEQYFGPGTRLTVT.

The chain employs TRBV7-9 and TRBJ2-3; 11 positions agree with TRBD2. The CDR3 extends over 19 amino acids. V shed 5 bases, J shed 3 bases, and the junction held 16 bases outside the gene matches. Germline assignment: CDR1 SEHNR and CDR2 FQNEAQ (reference sequence). CDR3 amino acids: CASSQVLAGEERRTDTQYF. CDR3 nucleotides: TGTGCCAGCAGCCAAGTACTAGCGGGAGAAGAGAGGCGAACAGATACGCAGTATTTT.

The V call is TRBV28, the J call TRBJ1-1; D may be TRBD1 (6 bases). The CDR3 length is 15 residues. Per germline, CDR1 MDHEN and CDR2 SYDVKM. V gave up 7 bases and J gave up 1 base, with 16 bases separating them. Here the CDR3 DNA reads TGTGCCAGCACCGCCCAGGGGACGGGGAACACTGAAGCTTTCTTT. This encodes CASTAQGTGNTEAFF.

V gene TRBV2 combines with J gene TRBJ2-2; a possible D gene is TRBD2 (8 bases). Germline V lookup: CDR1 SNHLY, CDR2 FYNNEI. The ends were cut back, 11 bases at V and 2 bases at J, with 18 bases in the middle. The CDR3 runs to 15 residues. The CDR3 DNA is TGTGCCGCCCTCGGGGGGGACAGAAACACCGGGGAGCTGTTTTTT. It is translated as CAALGGDRNTGELFF. The variable domain in full, completed from reference TRBV2 and TRBJ2-2, reads EPEVTQTPSHQVTQMGQEVILRCVPISNHLYFYWYRQILGQKVEFLVSFYNNEISEKSEIFDDQFSVERPDGSNFTLKIRSTKLEDSAMYFCAALGGDRNTGELFFGEGSRLTVL.

This chain connects TRBV5-1 to TRBJ2-3; 8 nucleotides match TRBD2. Germline CDR1 is SGHRS and CDR2 is YFSETQ. The J segment lost 5 bases and the V segment lost 4 bases, leaving 9 bases of the junction unmatched. The CDR3 runs to 15 residues. CDR3 in amino acids: CASSTSGFPGDTQYF. In nucleotides, the CDR3 is TGCGCCAGCAGCACTAGCGGCTTTCCGGGAGATACGCAGTATTTT.

The chain combines TRBV10-1 with TRBJ2-7; 7 bases are shared with TRBD2. The CDR3 totals 14 residues. Germline V lookup: CDR1 WNHNN, CDR2 SYGVQD (reference sequence). The trim removed 9 bases at V and 6 bases at J, leaving 14 bases unmatched. This CDR3 reads CASGARGSASEQYF. CDR3 sequence (DNA): TGCGCCAGTGGGGCCCGCGGGAGTGCGTCCGAGCAGTACTTC.

The rearrangement uses TRBV18 and TRBJ2-7; unclear D gene. The CDR3 consists of 13 residues. Germline V gene lookup returns CDR1 KGHSH and CDR2 LQKENI. Trimming pared 0 bases from V and 3 bases from J, leaving 6 bases between. This chain's CDR3 is CASSPPMDYEQYF. CDR3 in DNA: TGTGCCAGCTCACCACCGATGGACTACGAGCAGTACTTC. The full variable domain, in which reference TRBV18 and TRBJ2-7 provide the parts outside the CDR3, is NAGVMQNPRHLVRRRGQEARLRCSPMKGHSHVYWYRQLPEEGLKFMVYLQKENIIDESGMPKERFSAEFPKEGPSILRIQQVVRGDSAAYFCASSPPMDYEQYFGPGTRLTVT.

The genes are TRBV7-9 and TRBJ1-2, with no clear D. The CDR3 runs 10 residues. Between the trimmed V and J ends, which lost 2 bases and 5 bases, there was a span of 0 bases. Germline lookup yields CDR1 SEHNR and CDR2 FQNEAQ (reference sequence). The chain's CDR3 is CASSLYGYTF. In nucleotides, the CDR3 is TGTGCCAGCAGCTTATATGGCTACACCTTC.

This chain joins TRBV7-9 and TRBJ2-1; D remains unclear. The CDR3 consists of 12 residues. Germline lookup yields CDR1 SEHNR and CDR2 FQNEAQ (reference sequence). Trimming cost V 6 bases and J 6 bases, with 9 bases left between them. CDR3 residues: CASRETPNEQFF. The CDR3 DNA is TGTGCCAGCAGAGAAACGCCCAATGAGCAGTTCTTC.

V usage is TRBV14 and J usage is TRBJ1-1; TRBD1 matches 9 bases. Looked up from germline, CDR1 is SGHDN and CDR2 is FVKESK. CDR3 size: 17 residues. After removal of 6 bases from V and 2 bases from J, the junction contained 13 bases not matched to a gene. CDR3 DNA: TGTGCCAGCAGTGATGACAGGGGGTCAGCGGTTAACACTGAAGCTTTCTTT. Amino acid sequence: CASSDDRGSAVNTEAFF.

J is TRBJ2-2 and V is TRBV18; TRBD1 matches 7 bases. This CDR3 has 17 residues. CDR1 is KGHSH, CDR2 LQKENI, per germline. Germline trimming cut 2 bases from V and 5 bases from J; bases unmatched to any gene: 11. CDR3 nucleotides: TGTGCCAGCTCACCATTTCGCCAGGGGGTTCGGACCGGGGAGCTGTTTTTT. As protein: CASSPFRQGVRTGELFF.

The J gene is TRBJ1-5, the V gene TRBV5-1, with TRBD1 as a possible D gene (6 bases). CDR3 size: 15 residues. CDR1 and CDR2 (germline): SGHRS, YFSETQ. The ends were cut back, 0 bases at V and 1 base at J, with 8 bases in the middle. The CDR3 region has the DNA TGCGCCAGCAGCTTGGGGGGGGCGAGCAATCAGCCCCAGCATTTT. Translated, it gives CASSLGGASNQPQHF.